Sequencing of this T cell receptor (beta chain) was carried out in a study of blood T cell repertoires in COVID-19. Whole-study context: Donors in the United States, Italy and Spain gave samples during acute or convalescent COVID-19. T cells, B-cell-depleted T cells, or PBMCs supplied cDNA or gDNA.

Generated by immunoSEQ multiplex PCR, the TCRdb table keeps only in-frame clones and is missing some. The profile shows 200,000 to 250,000 clones, more than 75% of them singletons. V lost 7 bases and J lost 6; bases outside the gene matches: 6. This CDR3 contains 13 residues. The sequence came from a woman in her twenties or thirties who had recovered from COVID-19. Sequencing input: peripheral blood. The chain recombines TRBV12-3 or TRBV12-4 with TRBJ1-1, with 9 bases fitting TRBD1. CDR3 DNA: TGTGCCAGCAAAGACAGGGGGGGGGCTGAAGCTTTCTTT. Residues: CASKDRGGAEAFF.